Sequencing of this T cell receptor (beta chain) was carried out in a study of cytomegalovirus exposure and HLA in healthy donors. The germline V and J ends were trimmed by 2 bases and 6 bases, with 14 bases remaining between them. Germline V gives CDR1 SGHVS, CDR2 FNYEAQ. The CDR3 extends over 14 amino acids. Both 60 Vbeta primers and 13 Jbeta primers went into the PCR. The assay was immunoSEQ multiplex PCR, and TCRdb's table has in-frame clones only and misses some. Of more than 150,000 clones listed, roughly 80% are singletons. The specimen sequenced was PBMCs. This receptor was identified in a boy aged 2 to 10 in good health and CMV-seronegative. The chain combines TRBV7-6 with TRBJ2-7, with a weak D call TRBD2 (5 bases). The chain's CDR3 is CASSLRGRVLEQYF. The CDR3 bases are TGTGCCAGCAGCTTACGGGGTAGAGTACTCGAGCAGTACTTC.